The 18 T cell receptor beta chains listed next were all sequenced from one sample in a study of cytomegalovirus exposure and HLA in healthy donors. The PCR made use of 60 Vbeta and 13 Jbeta primers. TCRdb's copy holds only in-frame clones and misses some; the assay was immunoSEQ multiplex PCR. Here the sample spans about 150,000 clones, 65% to 85% being singletons. The sequencing input was PBMCs. These receptor sequences come from a male donor in good health and CMV-seronegative.

The chain uses TRBV7-3 and TRBJ1-2, with D possibly being TRBD1 (6 bases). This CDR3 spans 15 amino acids. In germline, CDR1 is SGHTA, CDR2 FQGTGA. Deletions cut 5 bases from V and 4 bases from J, with 17 bases between. The CDR3 protein is CASSPVSGGGYGYTF. The CDR3 DNA follows: TGTGCCAGCAGCCCGGTGAGCGGGGGCGGCTATGGCTACACCTTC. Looking up the rest from reference TRBV7-3 and TRBJ1-2 gives the full variable domain: GAGVSQTPSNKVTEKGKYVELRCDPISGHTALYWYRQSLGQGPEFLIYFQGTGAADDSGLPNDRFFAVRPEGSVSTLKIQRTERGDSAVYLCASSPVSGGGYGYTFGSGTRLTVV.

This clone has only a few counts. The chain links TRBV7-2 to TRBJ2-5; 11 positions match TRBD1. Trimming at V came to 2 bases and at J to 5 bases, leaving 7 bases not matched to a gene. The CDR3 covers 16 residues. The V gene's germline CDR1 is SGHTA and CDR2 FQGNSA. CDR3 sequence reads: CASSLTRTGGVETQYF. For the CDR3, the DNA is TGTGCCAGCAGCTTAACCCGGACAGGGGGCGTGGAGACCCAGTACTTC.

CDR3 amino acids: CASSTPAGTYEQYF. CDR3 DNA: TGTGCCAGCAGCACCCCGGCCGGGACCTACGAGCAGTACTTC. This rearrangement joins TRBV28 to TRBJ2-7, with D perhaps TRBD2 (5 bases). This CDR3 has 14 residues. Germline V gene sequence: CDR1 MDHEN, CDR2 SYDVKM. Trimming cost V 6 bases and J 2 bases, with 14 bases left between them.

The CDR3 nucleotides are TGTGCCAGCAGCCCCACGGGGGGCTACGAGCAGTACTTC. Encoded protein: CASSPTGGYEQYF. The chain joins TRBV7-3 to TRBJ2-7, with 7 bases identical to TRBD2. Germline loops: CDR1 SGHTA, CDR2 FQGTGA. This CDR3 is 13 amino acids long. The V and J ends lost 5 bases and 3 bases, in that order; junction bases with no gene match: 4.

The chain has TRBV5-4 and TRBJ2-3, with a weak D call TRBD1 (6 bases). The CDR3 totals 16 residues. Germline V gene sequence: CDR1 SGHNT, CDR2 YYREEE (reference sequence). With 6 bases removed from V and 1 base from J, the gap between germline ends came to 18 bases. CDR3 region: CASIQGSPGGTDTQYF. CDR3 DNA: TGTGCCAGCATACAGGGTTCACCCGGGGGCACAGATACGCAGTATTTT.

This clone was counted between two and nine times. The rearrangement joins TRBV6-1 to TRBJ2-2; unclear D gene. Trimming stripped 8 bases from V and 6 bases from J, with 19 bases between. The CDR3 is 15 residues long. The germline V gene encodes CDR1 MNHNS and CDR2 SASEGT. This CDR3 reads CASLNSLTYAGELFF. CDR3 nucleotide sequence: TGTGCCAGCCTGAACTCCCTAACTTACGCCGGGGAGCTGTTTTTT.

V usage is TRBV6-1 and J usage is TRBJ1-2, with D tentatively TRBD1 (5 bases). The germline gives CDR1 MNHNS, CDR2 SASEGT. The CDR3 contains 15 residues. The germline V and J ends were trimmed by 2 bases and 0 bases, with 10 bases remaining between them. CDR3 sequence: CASSEQGQSNYGYTF. The CDR3 DNA is TGTGCCAGCAGTGAACAGGGCCAGTCTAACTATGGCTACACCTTC.

This chain's CDR3 is CASSETYVPYEQYF. The CDR3 DNA follows: TGTGCCAGCAGTGAAACCTACGTGCCCTACGAGCAGTACTTC. V is TRBV25-1 and J is TRBJ2-7; the D is unclear. V lost 2 bases and J lost 2, with 10 bases in between. The CDR3 has 14 amino acids. From germline, CDR1 is MGHDK and CDR2 SYGVNS.

This clone was observed a handful of times. V usage is TRBV6-4 and J usage is TRBJ2-3; 11 nucleotides align to TRBD2. The CDR3 loop spans 15 amino acids. Germline V CDR1 and CDR2: MRHNA, SNTAGT. Trimming cost V 5 bases and J 0 bases; bases outside gene matches: 1. CDR3: CASSRTSGSTDTQYF. In DNA, the CDR3 is TGTGCCAGCAGTCGGACTAGCGGGAGCACAGATACGCAGTATTTT.

The chain uses TRBV5-6 and TRBJ2-7; no reliable D call. CDR3 length equals 14 residues. Between the trimmed V and J ends, which lost 1 base and 1 base, there was a span of 9 bases. CDR1 is SGHDT and CDR2 is YYEEEE in the germline V gene. The CDR3 protein is CASSLRLRSYEQYF. The DNA for the CDR3 is TGTGCCAGCAGCTTGCGGCTCAGGTCCTACGAGCAGTACTTC.

The J gene is TRBJ2-1, the V gene TRBV29-1; 9 nucleotides agree with TRBD2. There are 14 residues in the CDR3. Germline V gives CDR1 SQVTM, CDR2 ANQGSEA. J lost 6 bases, V lost 4 bases, and 7 bases had no gene match. CDR3 protein: CSVAVSSGTNEQFF. CDR3 nucleotides: TGCAGCGTTGCGGTCTCTAGCGGGACCAATGAGCAGTTCTTC.

The V and J genes are TRBV7-2 and TRBJ1-1, with D unresolved. The CDR3 extends over 15 amino acids. Trimming pared 7 bases from V and 4 bases from J, leaving 19 bases between. CDR1 is SGHTA and CDR2 is FQGNSA in the germline V gene. CDR3 nucleotide sequence: TGTGCCAGCATCACGGGAGGATCCATGACCACTGAAGCTTTCTTT. Its translation: CASITGGSMTTEAFF. The complete variable domain, with remaining parts taken from reference TRBV7-2 and TRBJ1-1, reads GAGVSQSPSNKVTEKGKDVELRCDPISGHTALYWYRQSLGQGLEFLIYFQGNSAPDKSGLPSDRFSAERTGGSVSTLTIQRTQQEDSAVYLCASITGGSMTTEAFFGQGTRLTVV.

This chain joins TRBV11-3 and TRBJ2-1, with 15 bases identical to TRBD2. Germline-derived CDR1 and CDR2 are SGHNT and YENEEA. V gave up 5 bases and J gave up 10 bases; unmatched junction bases: 3. The CDR3 has 14 amino acids. CDR3 in DNA: TGTGCCAGCAGCCGGACTAGCGGGAGGGGAGAGCAGTTCTTC. This encodes CASSRTSGRGEQFF.

This rearrangement joins TRBV5-4 to TRBJ2-1; tentative D call: TRBD1 (6 bases). V gave up 4 bases and J gave up 5 bases, with 10 bases separating them. This CDR3 has 13 amino acids. CDR1 and CDR2 from the germline V gene are SGHNT and YYREEE (reference sequence). The chain's CDR3 is CASSPGHNNEQFF. CDR3 sequence (DNA): TGTGCCAGCAGCCCGGGACACAACAATGAGCAGTTCTTC.

The rearrangement uses TRBV7-7 and TRBJ1-5; D ambiguous. The CDR3 consists of 13 residues. Germline loops: CDR1 SSHAT, CDR2 FNYEAQ (reference sequence). Trimming cost V 2 bases and J 4 bases, with 6 bases left between them. The CDR3 DNA reads TGTGCCAGCAGCTTAAGCACGAATCAGCCCCAGCATTTT. This gives the protein CASSLSTNQPQHF.

J is TRBJ1-3 and V is TRBV28, with D tentatively TRBD1 (6 bases). CDR3 size: 14 residues. Germline-derived CDR1 and CDR2 are MDHEN and SYDVKM. Trimming took 5 bases from V and 2 from J, leaving 10 bases between them. CDR3 amino acids: CASSPGVAGNTIYF. The DNA for the CDR3 is TGTGCCAGCAGTCCAGGGGTTGCTGGAAACACCATATATTTT.

The rearrangement links TRBV11-1 to TRBJ2-3; 8 nucleotides match TRBD2. Germline assignment: CDR1 SGHAT and CDR2 FQDESV (reference sequence). The V and J ends lost 1 base and 5 bases, in that order; junction bases with no gene match: 2. This CDR3 region has 14 residues. The CDR3 sequence is CASSLGAGGDTQYF. DNA for the CDR3: TGTGCCAGCAGCTTAGGGGCGGGGGGAGATACGCAGTATTTT.

As regards this clone: One end of the junction does not line up with germline, which may come from a read error. The chain recombines TRBV7-9 with TRBJ2-7; D might be TRBD2 (5 bases). This CDR3 has 11 amino acids. The germline V gene has CDR1 SEHNR and CDR2 FQNEAQ (reference sequence). DNA for the CDR3: TGTTCCAGCAGCGGCCCCTACGAGCAGTACTTC. It encodes CSSSGPYEQYF.